A selection of T cell receptor beta chains follows, all from one sample in a study of cytomegalovirus exposure and HLA in healthy donors. Sequencing was performed with immunoSEQ multiplex PCR; in TCRdb, only in-frame clones are kept and a portion is missing. Its table records approximately 120,000 clones. Material: PBMCs. The origin of the receptors is a young man in good health and CMV-seronegative. CDR3s include the opening cysteine and the closing phenylalanine or tryptophan. D genes are given only for firm matches.

d_call,j_call,v_call,cdr3_nt,cdr3_aa
TRBD2,TRBJ2-2,TRBV7-9,TGTGCCAGCAGCCTCGGGACTAGCGGGTCCGGGGAGCTGTTTTTT,CASSLGTSGSGELFF
-,TRBJ2-1,TRBV6-5,TGTGCCAGCAGTCCGTCTAGCGCAAGCTACAATGAGCAGTTCTTC,CASSPSSASYNEQFF
-,TRBJ2-7,TRBV28,TGTGCCAGCAGCTTCGTGGACAACGAGCAGTACTTC,CASSFVDNEQYF
-,TRBJ1-1,TRBV7-6,TGTGCCAGCAGACCAACGGGGGAAGCTGAAGCTTTCTTT,CASRPTGEAEAFF
TRBD2,TRBJ2-1,TRBV20-1,TGCAGTGCACCTCGGGACTACGAGCAGTTCTTC,CSAPRDYEQFF
-,TRBJ2-3,TRBV7-3,TGTGCCAGCAGCTCATCCACAGATACGCAGTATTTT,CASSSSTDTQYF
TRBD2,TRBJ2-7,TRBV9,TGTGCCAGCAGCGTAGACGAGGTGGTGGGAGGGAAGGGTTACGAGCAGTACTTC,CASSVDEVVGGKGYEQYF
TRBD1,TRBJ2-5,TRBV25-1,TGTGCCAGCAGTGACGGACAGGGGAATGCCAAAGAGACCCAGTACTTC,CASSDGQGNAKETQYF
TRBD1,TRBJ2-7,TRBV5-1,TGCGCCAGCAGCTTGGAGGGGGCCTCCTCCTACGAGCAGTACTTC,CASSLEGASSYEQYF
TRBD1,TRBJ2-2,TRBV19,TGTGCCAGTAGTCCGTGGACAGGAGAGAACACCGGGGAGCTGTTTTTT,CASSPWTGENTGELFF
-,TRBJ2-2,TRBV6-1,TGTGCCAGCAGTGAATTATCTAGGGGGAACACCGGGGAGCTGTTTTTT,CASSELSRGNTGELFF
TRBD1,TRBJ2-7,TRBV19,TGTGCCAGTAGTATCCTCTTGGGACAGTCCTACGAGCAGTACTTC,CASSILLGQSYEQYF
-,TRBJ2-6,TRBV28,TGTGCCAGCAGCCCCGCGGGGGCGCCTGGGGCCAACGTCCTGACTTTC,CASSPAGAPGANVLTF
TRBD1,TRBJ2-2,TRBV6-4,TGTGCCAGCAGTGACACAGGGGTTACCGGGGAGCTGTTTTTT,CASSDTGVTGELFF
-,TRBJ2-7,TRBV29-1,TGCAGCGTTGTCATAGACGGCGGTGCCTACGAGCAGTACTTC,CSVVIDGGAYEQYF
-,TRBJ1-1,TRBV27,TGTGCCAGCAGTTTTACGGGGAACACTGAAGCTTTCTTT,CASSFTGNTEAFF
-,TRBJ1-5,TRBV7-9,TGTGCCAGCAGCACAGGGAGTCAGCCCCAGCATTTT,CASSTGSQPQHF
-,TRBJ1-2,TRBV7-9,TGTGCCAGCAGCTTGGAGCGAGACTATGGCTACACCTTC,CASSLERDYGYTF
TRBD2,TRBJ2-5,TRBV28,TGTGCCAGCAGTTGGACTAGCGGGACTGGAGAGACCCAGTACTTC,CASSWTSGTGETQYF
-,TRBJ1-5,TRBV19,TGTGCCAGTAGTATAAGCGTCCGGAATATGCCCCAGCATTTT,CASSISVRNMPQHF
-,TRBJ1-6,TRBV6-1,TGTGCCAGCAGTGAGTTCCAGGGATTCGGTTCACCCCTCCACTTT,CASSEFQGFGSPLHF
TRBD2,TRBJ2-3,TRBV15,TGTGCCACCAGCACGCCCCTTGGTGAGCGGGAAGGAGTAGATACGCAGTATTTT,CATSTPLGEREGVDTQYF
-,TRBJ2-7,TRBV4-2,TGTGCCAGCAGCCAAGAGAGGTTCTACGAGCAGTACTTC,CASSQERFYEQYF
TRBD2,TRBJ2-3,TRBV7-9,TGTGCCAGCAGATTCCTAGCGGGAGAGGCAGATACGCAGTATTTT,CASRFLAGEADTQYF
-,TRBJ2-2,TRBV27,TGTGCCAGCAGTCCCTCGCCCAGACTTAACACCGGGGAGCTGTTTTTT,CASSPSPRLNTGELFF
-,TRBJ2-1,TRBV6-1,TGTGCCAGCATCAACAGGGAGAGGTATGAGCAGTTCTTC,CASINRERYEQFF
-,TRBJ1-1,TRBV7-9,TGTGCCAGCAGCTTCCGGGAAGACACTGAAGCTTTCTTT,CASSFREDTEAFF
TRBD2,TRBJ2-7,TRBV4-3,TGCGCCAGCAGCCAAGATCTGTCTAGCGGGAGCTCCTACGAGCAGTACTTC,CASSQDLSSGSSYEQYF
TRBD1,TRBJ2-7,TRBV7-9,TGTGCCAGCAGCCGGGGACAGCCCTACGAGCAGTACTTC,CASSRGQPYEQYF
-,TRBJ2-7,TRBV5-6,TGTGCCAGCAGCTTGGAAGACAGGAGCTACGAGCAGTACTTC,CASSLEDRSYEQYF
TRBD1,TRBJ1-5,TRBV7-2,TGTGCCAGCAGCACAGACAGGGGAGGATATCAGCCCCAGCATTTT,CASSTDRGGYQPQHF
TRBD2,TRBJ2-7,TRBV13,TGTGCCAGCAGCTTAGGCTCAGCGGGAGGTGAGGAGCAGTACTTC,CASSLGSAGGEEQYF
-,TRBJ1-5,TRBV30,TGTGCCTGGAGTGTAGGGAGCGCAAGCAATCAGCCCCAGCATTTT,CAWSVGSASNQPQHF
-,TRBJ1-2,TRBV19,TGTGCCAGTAGTGACCGGGACAATTGGAACTATGGCTACACCTTC,CASSDRDNWNYGYTF
-,TRBJ2-3,TRBV19,TGTGCCAGTAGTATATTCCCGTTGGGAGGTACGCAGTATTTT,CASSIFPLGGTQYF
TRBD1,TRBJ1-4,TRBV30,TGTGCCTGGAACAGGGGGGGTGAAAAACTGTTTTTT,CAWNRGGEKLFF
TRBD1,TRBJ1-1,TRBV7-3,TGTGCCAGCAGCTTATTGGGACAGGGAACTGAAGCTTTCTTT,CASSLLGQGTEAFF
-,TRBJ2-2,TRBV11-3,TGTGCCAGCAGCGCCCGGACTAACACCGGGGAGCTGTTTTTT,CASSARTNTGELFF
-,TRBJ2-1,TRBV5-6,TGTGCCAGCAGCTTGGTCAGGATCTACAATGAGCAGTTCTTC,CASSLVRIYNEQFF
TRBD2,TRBJ2-1,TRBV11-2,TGTGCCAGCAGCTCCCGTCGGAGCGGGAAGTACAATGAGCAGTTCTTC,CASSSRRSGKYNEQFF
-,TRBJ1-2,TRBV5-4,TGTGCCAGCAGCAAAGACAGTTTGTTGTATGGCTACACCTTC,CASSKDSLLYGYTF
TRBD2,TRBJ2-1,TRBV7-9,TGTGCCAGCAGCTTCCTTTCGGGACTAGCGGAAATCAATGAGCAGTTCTTC,CASSFLSGLAEINEQFF
TRBD2,TRBJ2-1,TRBV5-1,TGCGCCAGCAGCTCGGTAGCGGGAGGGCCGCAGTTCTTC,CASSSVAGGPQFF
-,TRBJ2-5,TRBV4-1,TGCGCCAGCAGCCCAGGGGGGCAGGGGACCTTGTTGGAGACCCAGTACTTC,CASSPGGQGTLLETQYF
-,TRBJ1-2,TRBV5-6,TGTGCCAGCAGCTTGGTCGGGGGGCAAGGCTACACCTTC,CASSLVGGQGYTF
TRBD1,TRBJ2-7,TRBV6-1,TGTGCCAGCAGTGTTGGGACAGGGGGTTCCTACGAGCAGTACTTC,CASSVGTGGSYEQYF
-,TRBJ2-1,TRBV9,TGTGCCAGCAGCGTAGAATTAGCGACGGATGAGCAGTTCTTC,CASSVELATDEQFF
-,TRBJ2-3,TRBV14,TGTGCCAGCAGCCAAGATCTAGTCAGTACGCAGTATTTT,CASSQDLVSTQYF
TRBD1,TRBJ1-5,TRBV18,TGTGCCAGCTCACGGTCAGGACAGGGGTACCAGCCCCAGCATTTT,CASSRSGQGYQPQHF
TRBD2,TRBJ2-7,TRBV29-1,TGCAGCGTTGAGACTAGCGGGACTCTCTACGAGCAGTACTTC,CSVETSGTLYEQYF
TRBD2,TRBJ2-7,TRBV19,TGTGCCAGTAGTATTAAGTCTGACGATCGAGGGACTAGCGGGACCAACGAGCTGGACGAGCAGTACTTC,CASSIKSDDRGTSGTNELDEQYF
TRBD1,TRBJ2-7,TRBV10-3,TGTGCCATAACCGGGACAGGGAATTACGAGCAGTACTTC,CAITGTGNYEQYF